The 20 T cell receptor beta chains below come from one sample, sequenced in a study of neurological immune-mediated disorders. Each CDR3 protein gets one entry after TCRdb re-called the 5' RACE reads with MiXCR. Of about 80,000 distinct CDR3 sequences in the sample, 4.3% were seen once. Time point in this sample: longitudinal time-point 3. What was sequenced was PBMCs. Every receptor here comes from an older woman with multiple sclerosis.

This clonotype was counted many times. The rearrangement joins TRBV6-1 to TRBJ1-1; D unclear. The CDR3 runs to 15 residues. Trimming cost V 4 bases and J 0 bases, with 12 bases left between them. In germline, CDR1 is MNHNS, CDR2 SASEGT. The CDR3 reads CASSVGEVLNTEAFF. The CDR3 nucleotides are TGTGCCAGCAGTGTGGGCGAAGTCTTGAACACTGAAGCTTTCTTT.

This clonotype was counted many times. The chain links TRBV14 to TRBJ2-5; TRBD1 agrees at 10 bases. CDR1 and CDR2 from the germline V gene are SGHDN and FVKESK. The CDR3 has 18 residues. V dropped 4 bases and J dropped 0; count of bases not matched to a gene: 11. The CDR3 coding sequence is TGTGCCAGCAGCCGCACCGGGACAGGGGAGGAAGACCAAGAGACCCAGTACTTC. This translates into CASSRTGTGEEDQETQYF.

This clonotype was detected ten times or more. CDR3 nucleotide sequence: TGCGCCAGCAGCAGAGGGCCTCAAACTGAAGCTTTCTTT. Translation: CASSRGPQTEAFF. The rearrangement joins TRBV5-1 to TRBJ1-1, with unresolved D. V lost 4 bases, J lost 5 bases, and 12 bases lay in between. The CDR3 is 13 residues long. Germline CDR1 SGHRS, CDR2 YFSETQ.

V and J are TRBV18 and TRBJ2-5; no clear D. The CDR3 extends over 13 amino acids. V gave up 2 bases and J gave up 3 bases, with 7 bases separating them. The germline gives CDR1 KGHSH, CDR2 LQKENI. Written as DNA, the CDR3 is TGTGCCAGCTCACCATTTGGAGAAGAGACCCAGTACTTC. This sequence encodes CASSPFGEETQYF.

This clonotype was seen more than once but under ten times. This may stem from a read error, because a much larger clone lies one nucleotide away. The rearrangement uses TRBV5-6 and TRBJ1-1; no reliable D call. The CDR3 consists of 12 residues. The V gene's germline CDR1 is SGHDT and CDR2 YYEEEE. CDR3 region: CACSLVPGEAFF. The CDR3 DNA sequence: TGTGCCTGCAGCTTGGTCCCGGGGGAAGCTTTCTTT.

This clonotype was recorded many times. This chain uses TRBV3-1 with TRBJ2-3, with TRBD2 matching over 10 bases. The CDR3 sequence is 16 residues long. V was pared by 4 bases and J by 2 bases, with 6 bases of the junction left unmatched. The germline gives CDR1 LGHDT, CDR2 YNNKEL (reference sequence). The DNA for the CDR3 is TGTGCCAGCAGCCCGGTAGCGGGGGGTTTCACAGATACGCAGTATTTT. Translating it yields CASSPVAGGFTDTQYF.

This clonotype showed up many times. The rearrangement uses TRBV5-1 and TRBJ2-5, with unresolved D. The V gene's germline CDR1 is SGHRS and CDR2 YFSETQ. The CDR3 sequence is 14 residues long. The germline V and J ends were trimmed by 0 bases and 5 bases, with 11 bases remaining between them. The CDR3 loop is CASSLEGWQETQYF. CDR3 sequence (DNA): TGCGCCAGCAGCTTGGAGGGCTGGCAGGAGACCCAGTACTTC.

This clonotype was picked up many times. The DNA of the CDR3 is TGTGCCAGCAGTACCTCGGGACAGGCTAATGAAAAACTGTTTTTT. This translates into CASSTSGQANEKLFF. The J gene is TRBJ1-4, the V gene TRBV6-2 or TRBV6-3; 8 bases line up with TRBD1. CDR1 MNHEY and CDR2 SVGEGT come from the germline V gene. Trimming at V came to 5 bases and at J to 3 bases, leaving 5 bases not matched to a gene. The CDR3 spans 15 residues.

This clonotype was seen at least ten times. The V gene is TRBV7-2, the J gene TRBJ2-7; 7 nucleotides agree with TRBD1. CDR1 and CDR2 from the germline V gene are SGHTA and FQGNSA. The CDR3 is 16 amino acids. Trimming cost V 5 bases and J 2 bases; bases outside gene matches: 12. DNA of the CDR3: TGTGCCAGCAGCCCCCGGCAGGACAGGTTTACCTACGAGCAGTACTTC. Translating gives CASSPRQDRFTYEQYF.

This clonotype was found many times. V and J are TRBV13 and TRBJ2-5, with D possibly being TRBD2 (6 bases). Germline V gene sequence: CDR1 PRHDT, CDR2 FYEKMQ (reference sequence). Trimming cost V 4 bases and J 5 bases, with 17 bases left between them. The CDR3 is 15 residues long. This CDR3 reads CASSSRASGRETQYF. DNA for the CDR3: TGTGCCAGCAGCTCACGCGCCTCGGGGAGGGAGACCCAGTACTTC.

On this clonotype: A read error may explain this, as a much larger clone is one base away. The chain couples TRBV12-3 or TRBV12-4 to TRBJ2-5, with 8 bases matching TRBD1. The CDR3 has 13 amino acids. Trimming removed 8 bases from V and 4 bases from J; junction bases left unmatched: 6. CDR3 in DNA: TGTGCCAGCGGGATGGACAGGGTAGAGACCCAGTACTTC. Translated: CASGMDRVETQYF.

There are many counts of this clonotype. The chain recombines TRBV5-1 with TRBJ2-1; 8 bases map to TRBD1. The CDR3 length is 14 residues. Looked up from germline, CDR1 is SGHRS and CDR2 is YFSETQ. The V gene end was trimmed by 4 bases and the J gene end by 7 bases; junction bases not matched to a gene: 7. This CDR3 is CASSTDRAVNEQFF. As DNA, the CDR3 is TGCGCCAGCAGCACGGACAGGGCTGTAAATGAGCAGTTCTTC. Full variable domain (missing parts from reference TRBV5-1 and TRBJ2-1): KAGVTQTPRYLIKTRGQQVTLSCSPISGHRSVSWYQQTPGQGLQFLFEYFSETQRNKGNFPGRFSGRQFSNSRSEMNVSTLELGDSALYLCASSTDRAVNEQFFGPGTRLTVL.

The table lists this clonotype with many counts. This rearrangement joins TRBV6-1 to TRBJ2-1; tentative D call: TRBD2 (6 bases). Germline V gene lookup returns CDR1 MNHNS and CDR2 SASEGT. Trimming left V 5 bases short and J 8 bases short, with 19 bases between. The CDR3 sequence is 15 residues long. The CDR3 sequence is CASSRDWTEVDEQFF. In nucleotides, the CDR3 is TGTGCCAGCAGTCGGGACTGGACGGAGGTCGATGAGCAGTTCTTC.

The sample holds many counts of this clonotype. An end of the junction does not agree with germline; a read error may underlie this. The chain couples TRBV20-1 to TRBJ2-7; TRBD2 agrees at 7 bases. There are 8 residues in the CDR3. Germline lookup yields CDR1 DFQATT and CDR2 SNEGSKA (reference sequence). CDR3: CSAPPGGF. The CDR3 DNA reads as TGCAGTGCTCCCCCGGGGGGCTTC.

Many counts were recorded for this clonotype. The chain couples TRBV24-1 to TRBJ2-2; TRBD1 matches at 7 bases. CDR1 KGHDR and CDR2 SFDVKD come from the germline V gene. The CDR3 runs 15 residues. Trimming took 7 bases from V and 0 from J; bases not matched to a gene: 4. The CDR3 region is CATSETGPNTGELFF. Here the CDR3 DNA reads TGTGCCACCAGCGAGACAGGGCCGAACACCGGGGAGCTGTTTTTT.

This clonotype was picked up many times. V gene TRBV29-1 combines with J gene TRBJ2-1, with D uncertain. V was cut by 7 bases and J by 12 bases, with 16 bases left in between. The CDR3 consists of 11 residues. CDR1 and CDR2 from the germline V gene are SQVTM and ANQGSEA. Written as DNA, the CDR3 is TGCAGCGCCACAAAAGGGATGGCGCAGTTCTTC. Protein product: CSATKGMAQFF.

This clonotype has a count of ten or more. The rearrangement uses TRBV9 and TRBJ2-7, with a tentative D call TRBD2 (5 bases). The V end was cut by 0 bases, the J end by 4 bases, with 23 bases between. Germline loops: CDR1 SGDLS, CDR2 YYNGEE. The CDR3 totals 18 residues. The CDR3 DNA reads as TGTGCCAGCAGCGTAGCTCCACCCGGGCCGACTAACGGGTACGAGCAGTACTTC. Its translation: CASSVAPPGPTNGYEQYF.

This clonotype was detected only a few times. The chain employs TRBV6-4 and TRBJ1-1; D is uncertain. The germline V gene encodes CDR1 MRHNA and CDR2 SNTAGT. This CDR3 contains 14 residues. The V end was cut by 6 bases, the J end by 6 bases, with 17 bases between. The CDR3 bases are TGTGCCAGCAGCCTCGAAGCAGGCCGGCCTGAAGCTTTCTTT. It specifies CASSLEAGRPEAFF.

About this clonotype: One end of the junction fails to match germline, which may point to a read error. J is TRBJ1-1 and V is TRBV12-3 or TRBV12-4; D is uncertain. The CDR3 extends over 14 amino acids. The DNA of the CDR3 is TGTGTCAGCAGTTTCCTTCGGGGTGGTACCGAAGCTTTCTTT. It is translated as CVSSFLRGGTEAFF.

The J gene is TRBJ2-7, the V gene TRBV7-9, with D perhaps matching TRBD2 (5 bases). Germline V CDR1 and CDR2: SEHNR, FQNEAQ (reference sequence). The CDR3 has 15 amino acids. V lost 1 base to trimming and J lost 0 bases, with 10 bases between them. CDR3 DNA sequence: TGTGCCAGCAGCTTAGGTCCGGGGAGCTCCTACGAGCAGTACTTC. Amino acid sequence: CASSLGPGSSYEQYF.